This T cell receptor beta chain was captured by sequencing in a study of cytomegalovirus exposure and HLA in healthy donors. Overall study results and limits: The study designated around 150 TCR beta chains cytomegalovirus-associated.

A word on this clone: What it recognizes is unknown.

The PCR employed 60 Vbeta primers together with 13 Jbeta primers. TCRdb's table, derived via immunoSEQ multiplex PCR, lists solely in-frame clones and lacks some. The profile shows roughly 140,000 clones, around 79% of them singletons. The CDR3 has 14 amino acids. The sequenced material came from PBMCs. The TCR comes from a middle-aged man in good health and CMV-seropositive. This rearrangement joins TRBV21-1 to TRBJ1-5. TRBV21-1 is labeled a pseudogene. CDR3 amino acids: CASSTGRRNQPQHF. DNA of the CDR3: TGTGCCAGCAGCACGGGAAGGAGGAATCAGCCCCAGCATTTT.